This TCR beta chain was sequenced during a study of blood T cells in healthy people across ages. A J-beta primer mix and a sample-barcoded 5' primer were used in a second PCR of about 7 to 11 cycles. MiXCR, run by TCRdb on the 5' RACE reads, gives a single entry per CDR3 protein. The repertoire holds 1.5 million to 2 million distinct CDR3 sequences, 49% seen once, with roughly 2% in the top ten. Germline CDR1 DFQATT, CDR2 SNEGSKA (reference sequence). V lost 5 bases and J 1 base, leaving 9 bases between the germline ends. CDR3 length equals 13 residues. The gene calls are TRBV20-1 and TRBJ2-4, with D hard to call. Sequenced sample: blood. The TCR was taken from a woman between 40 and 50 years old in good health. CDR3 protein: CSAVWVAKNIQYF. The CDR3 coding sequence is TGCAGTGCTGTTTGGGTTGCCAAAAACATTCAGTACTTC.